The clone carrying this T cell receptor beta chain was picked up many times. Its antigen is currently unknown. Trimming removed 2 bases from V and 0 bases from J, with 6 bases in between. Germline V gene data show CDR1 as SGHDT and CDR2 as YYEEEE. The CDR3 contains 13 residues. This sample is part of a study of CD8 T cells in ankylosing spondylitis. Making use of molecular barcodes, quantitative 5'-RACE generated TCR beta libraries. A single record per CDR3 protein comes from TCRdb applying MiXCR to the 5' RACE reads. The table lists around 330,000 distinct CDR3 sequences, roughly 11% of them singletons, with roughly 9% in the top ten. Study results and limitations: Blood of patients with ankylosing spondylitis appeared to be characterized by a TCR beta motif of fewer than 10 highly homologous variants. In the blood and synovial fluid of reactive arthritis, some motif variants had been previously reported.

The chain links TRBV5-6 to TRBJ2-7; D gene ambiguous. The sample taken for sequencing was blood, either unsorted or a sorted T cell fraction (not recorded which). This clonotype was obtained from a female donor with ankylosing spondylitis or in good health (not recorded which). The CDR3 sequence: CASSFFPSYEQYF. CDR3 DNA: TGTGCCAGCAGCTTCTTCCCCTCCTACGAGCAGTACTTC.